The rows below give T cell receptor beta chains drawn from one sample of a study of cytomegalovirus exposure and HLA in healthy donors. Some clones are missing from TCRdb's copy, which holds only in-frame ones; the method was immunoSEQ multiplex PCR. The sample contains more than 150,000 clones, about 88% of which appear only once. What was sequenced was PBMCs. These receptors were collected from a girl less than two years old in good health and CMV-seronegative. CDR3s include the opening cysteine and the closing phenylalanine or tryptophan. The D gene is left open where the match is weak.

cdr3_aa: CASRYPGQGIEDTQYF; cdr3_nt: TGTGCCAGCAGATACCCGGGACAGGGCATTGAAGATACGCAGTATTTT; j_call: TRBJ2-3; v_call: TRBV7-9; d_call: TRBD1
cdr3_aa: CASDSGDQETQYF; cdr3_nt: TGTGCCAGCGACTCAGGGGACCAAGAGACCCAGTACTTC; j_call: TRBJ2-5; v_call: TRBV6-1; d_call: NA
cdr3_aa: CAISVPGQRDGYTF; cdr3_nt: TGTGCCATCAGTGTGCCGGGACAGCGGGATGGCTACACCTTC; j_call: TRBJ1-2; v_call: TRBV10-3; d_call: TRBD1
cdr3_aa: CASSLARLGTGLNTEAFF; cdr3_nt: TGTGCCAGCAGCTTAGCGCGTTTAGGGACAGGACTGAACACTGAAGCTTTCTTT; j_call: TRBJ1-1; v_call: TRBV7-9; d_call: TRBD1
cdr3_aa: CASSGGVGSYEQYF; cdr3_nt: TGTGCCAGTAGTGGCGGGGTGGGGTCCTACGAGCAGTACTTC; j_call: TRBJ2-7; v_call: TRBV19; d_call: NA
cdr3_aa: CATSRTGGNQPQHF; cdr3_nt: TGTGCCACCAGCAGGACAGGGGGGAATCAGCCCCAGCATTTT; j_call: TRBJ1-5; v_call: TRBV15; d_call: TRBD1
cdr3_aa: CASSKIRDRGYEQYF; cdr3_nt: TGCGCCAGCAGCAAAATCCGGGACAGGGGATACGAGCAGTACTTC; j_call: TRBJ2-7; v_call: TRBV5-1; d_call: TRBD1
cdr3_aa: CASSLAGDRGQETQYF; cdr3_nt: TGCGCCAGCAGCTTGGCGGGGGACAGGGGGCAGGAGACCCAGTACTTC; j_call: TRBJ2-5; v_call: TRBV5-1; d_call: TRBD1
cdr3_aa: CASSLLGRSRGSNQPQHF; cdr3_nt: TGTGCCAGCAGCCTACTGGGACGTTCGAGGGGGAGCAATCAGCCCCAGCATTTT; j_call: TRBJ1-5; v_call: TRBV27; d_call: NA
cdr3_aa: CASSRLAGGLYNIQYF; cdr3_nt: TGTGCCAGCAGCCGACTAGCGGGGGGGCTATACAACATTCAGTACTTC; j_call: TRBJ2-4; v_call: TRBV6-6; d_call: TRBD2
cdr3_aa: CSAIRQGEAFF; cdr3_nt: TGCAGTGCTATCCGACAGGGGGAAGCTTTCTTT; j_call: TRBJ1-1; v_call: TRBV20-1; d_call: TRBD1